The clone carrying this T cell receptor (beta chain) has just a few counts. Its antigen is as yet unknown. The sample comes from a study of CD8 T cells in ankylosing spondylitis. General observations from the study: Characteristic, it appeared, of ankylosing spondylitis blood was a TCR beta motif of about eight highly homologous variants.

Quantitative molecular-barcoded 5'-RACE generated the TCR beta libraries. TCRdb re-called the 5' RACE reads through MiXCR, storing one row per CDR3 protein. The sample carries a few hundred thousand distinct CDR3 sequences, approximately 20% recorded once. V lost 6 bases to trimming and J lost 4 bases; unmatched junction nucleotides: 8. This CDR3 is built from 15 residues. The sample comprised blood, either unsorted or a sorted T cell fraction (not recorded which). This chain uses TRBV12-3 or TRBV12-4 with TRBJ1-3, with 8 bases fitting TRBD1. This TCR derives from a male donor with ankylosing spondylitis. DNA of the CDR3: TGTGCCAGCAGCCCGGACAGGGCTCTCGGAAACACCATATATTTT. Its translation is CASSPDRALGNTIYF.